This T cell receptor beta chain was profiled in a study of human T cells and chemical hapten exposure. Study overall: The patients, most of them female, presented with alopecia areata, totalis or universalis.

TCRdb re-analysed the RACE reads in MiXCR, keeping a single row per CDR3 protein. This table has a few hundred thousand distinct CDR3 sequences, around 6% appearing once. The time point denotes: patch test 2, 6 weeks after DPC sensitization. Treatment denoted: therapeutic diphenylcyclopropenone sensitization with weekly scalp DPC. Blood draws came first, before each patch test. Many counts were recorded for this clonotype. The V gene's germline CDR1 is SQVTM and CDR2 ANQGSEA. V lost 5 bases to trimming and J lost 0 bases, with 10 bases between them. The CDR3 extends over 13 amino acids. The specimen comprised whole blood, sampled in connection with sensitization to the hapten diphenylcyclopropenone (DPC). The TCR sequence derives from a woman in her late teens or twenties with alopecia areata. Some clones in this sample may be carry-over from other donors' samples. The chain recombines TRBV29-1 with TRBJ1-1; D is ambiguous. As DNA, the CDR3 is TGCAGCGTTAATAGCGCCCTGAACACTGAAGCTTTCTTT. It yields the protein CSVNSALNTEAFF.